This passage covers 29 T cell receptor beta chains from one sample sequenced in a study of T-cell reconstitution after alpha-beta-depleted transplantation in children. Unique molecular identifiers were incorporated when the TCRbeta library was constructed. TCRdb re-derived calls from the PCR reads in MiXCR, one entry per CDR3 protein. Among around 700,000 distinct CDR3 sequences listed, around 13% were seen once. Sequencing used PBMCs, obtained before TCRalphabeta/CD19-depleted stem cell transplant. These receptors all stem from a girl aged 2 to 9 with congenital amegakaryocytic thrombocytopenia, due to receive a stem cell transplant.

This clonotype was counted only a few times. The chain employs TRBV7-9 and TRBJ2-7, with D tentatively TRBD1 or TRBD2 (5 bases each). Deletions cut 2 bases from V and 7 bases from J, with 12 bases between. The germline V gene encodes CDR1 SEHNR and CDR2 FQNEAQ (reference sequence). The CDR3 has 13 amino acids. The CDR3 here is CASSLSTGREQYF. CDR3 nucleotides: TGTGCCAGCAGCTTATCAACGGGACGAGAGCAGTACTTC.

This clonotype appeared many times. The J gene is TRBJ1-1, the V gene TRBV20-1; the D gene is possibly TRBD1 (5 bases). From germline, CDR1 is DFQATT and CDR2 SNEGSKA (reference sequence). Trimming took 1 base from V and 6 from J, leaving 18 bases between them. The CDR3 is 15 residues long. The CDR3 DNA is TGCAGTGCTAGAGTAGCCCTCCGGGAGGGGCCTGAAGCTTTCTTT. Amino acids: CSARVALREGPEAFF.

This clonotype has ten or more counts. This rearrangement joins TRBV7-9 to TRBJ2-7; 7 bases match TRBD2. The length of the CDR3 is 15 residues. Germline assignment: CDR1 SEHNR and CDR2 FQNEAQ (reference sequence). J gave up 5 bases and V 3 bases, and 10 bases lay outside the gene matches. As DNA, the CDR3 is TGTGCCAGCAGCTTTTTAGCGGGCGGAGACCACGAGCAGTACTTC. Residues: CASSFLAGGDHEQYF.

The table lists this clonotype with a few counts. CDR3: CASSLFASGAYEQYF. CDR3 sequence (DNA): TGTGCCAGCAGTTTATTCGCTAGCGGGGCCTACGAGCAGTACTTC. The chain joins TRBV28 to TRBJ2-7; TRBD2 matches at 9 bases. V was clipped by 1 base and J by 2 bases; unmatched bases: 3. The length of the CDR3 is 15 residues. Germline V gene sequence: CDR1 MDHEN, CDR2 SYDVKM.

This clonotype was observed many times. Here the CDR3 DNA reads TGCGCCAGCAGCTTGGTACGTGTCGGGAGAGGAGGAGATACGCAGTATTTT. It translates to CASSLVRVGRGGDTQYF. The V call is TRBV5-1, the J call TRBJ2-3; D perhaps matches TRBD2 (6 bases). The CDR3 runs 17 residues. The V end was cut by 0 bases, the J end by 5 bases, with 19 bases between. Per the germline V gene, CDR1 is SGHRS and CDR2 is YFSETQ.

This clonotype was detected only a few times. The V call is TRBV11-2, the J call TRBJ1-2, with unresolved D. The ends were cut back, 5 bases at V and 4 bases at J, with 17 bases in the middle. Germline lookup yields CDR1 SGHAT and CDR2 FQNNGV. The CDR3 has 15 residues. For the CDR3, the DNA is TGTGCCAGCAGCAGGGATCCTACACAGACCTATGGCTACACCTTC. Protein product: CASSRDPTQTYGYTF.

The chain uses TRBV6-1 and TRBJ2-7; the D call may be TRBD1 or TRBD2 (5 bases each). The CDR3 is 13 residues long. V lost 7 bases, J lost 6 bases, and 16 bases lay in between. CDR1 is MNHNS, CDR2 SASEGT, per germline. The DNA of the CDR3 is TGTGCCAGCAAGCGGTCTGGGGGATCCGAGCAGTACTTC. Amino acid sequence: CASKRSGGSEQYF.

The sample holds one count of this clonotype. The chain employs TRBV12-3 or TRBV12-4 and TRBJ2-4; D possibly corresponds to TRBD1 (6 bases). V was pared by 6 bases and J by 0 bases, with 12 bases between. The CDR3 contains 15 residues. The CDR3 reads CASSWTALAKNIQYF. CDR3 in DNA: TGTGCCAGCAGCTGGACAGCTCTAGCCAAAAACATTCAGTACTTC.

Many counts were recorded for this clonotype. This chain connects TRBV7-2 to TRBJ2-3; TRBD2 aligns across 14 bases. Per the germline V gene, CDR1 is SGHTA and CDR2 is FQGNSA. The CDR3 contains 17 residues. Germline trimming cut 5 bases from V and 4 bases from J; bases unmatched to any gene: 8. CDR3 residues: CASSPKEGLAGADTQYF. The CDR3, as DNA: TGTGCCAGCAGCCCAAAAGAGGGACTAGCGGGAGCAGATACGCAGTATTTT.

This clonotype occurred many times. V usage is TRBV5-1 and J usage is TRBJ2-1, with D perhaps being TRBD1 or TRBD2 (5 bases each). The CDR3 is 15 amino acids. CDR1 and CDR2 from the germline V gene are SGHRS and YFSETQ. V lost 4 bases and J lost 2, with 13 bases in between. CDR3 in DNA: TGCGCCAGCAGCCCCGGGGACCACCCCTACAATGAGCAGTTCTTC. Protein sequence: CASSPGDHPYNEQFF.

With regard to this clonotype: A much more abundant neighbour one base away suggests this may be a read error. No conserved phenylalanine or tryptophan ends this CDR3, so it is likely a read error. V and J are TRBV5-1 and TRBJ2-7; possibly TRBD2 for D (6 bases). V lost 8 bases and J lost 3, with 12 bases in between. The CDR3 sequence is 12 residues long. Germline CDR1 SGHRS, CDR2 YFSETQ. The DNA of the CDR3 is TGCGCCAGTGACTCGGGAGTCTACGAGCAGTACTCC. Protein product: CASDSGVYEQYS.

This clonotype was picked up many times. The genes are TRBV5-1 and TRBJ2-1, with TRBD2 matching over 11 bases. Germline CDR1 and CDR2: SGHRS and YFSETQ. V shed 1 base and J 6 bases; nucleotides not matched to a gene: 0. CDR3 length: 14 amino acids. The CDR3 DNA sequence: TGCGCCAGCAGCTTGACTAGCGGGAGCAATGAGCAGTTCTTC. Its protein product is CASSLTSGSNEQFF.

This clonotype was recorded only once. CDR3 sequence: CASGPGLAGNTGELFF. CDR3 in DNA: TGTGCCAGCGGCCCGGGACTAGCGGGTAACACCGGGGAGCTGTTTTTT. V usage is TRBV5-6 and J usage is TRBJ2-2, with TRBD2 identical over 12 bases. There are 16 residues in the CDR3. The V and J ends lost 7 bases and 2 bases, in that order; junction bases with no gene match: 6. Per germline, CDR1 SGHDT and CDR2 YYEEEE.

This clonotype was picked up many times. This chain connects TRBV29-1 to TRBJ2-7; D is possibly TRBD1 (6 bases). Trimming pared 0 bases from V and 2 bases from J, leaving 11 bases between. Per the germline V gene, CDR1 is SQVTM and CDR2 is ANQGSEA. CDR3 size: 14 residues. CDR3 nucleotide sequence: TGCAGCGTTGAAGATGGGGGCGCCCCCTACGAGCAGTACTTC. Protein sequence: CSVEDGGAPYEQYF.

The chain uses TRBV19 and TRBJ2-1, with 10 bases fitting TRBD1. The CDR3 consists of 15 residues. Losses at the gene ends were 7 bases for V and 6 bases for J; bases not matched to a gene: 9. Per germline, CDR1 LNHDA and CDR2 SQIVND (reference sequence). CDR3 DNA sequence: TGTGCCAGTAATCCCGGGACAGGGGTGGGCAATGAGCAGTTCTTC. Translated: CASNPGTGVGNEQFF.

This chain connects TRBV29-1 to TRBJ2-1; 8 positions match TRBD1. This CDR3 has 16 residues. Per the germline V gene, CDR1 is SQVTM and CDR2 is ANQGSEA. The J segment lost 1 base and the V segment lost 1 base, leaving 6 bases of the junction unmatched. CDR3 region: CSVEAGYRGSYNEQFF. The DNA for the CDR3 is TGCAGCGTTGAAGCGGGATACAGGGGGTCCTACAATGAGCAGTTCTTC.

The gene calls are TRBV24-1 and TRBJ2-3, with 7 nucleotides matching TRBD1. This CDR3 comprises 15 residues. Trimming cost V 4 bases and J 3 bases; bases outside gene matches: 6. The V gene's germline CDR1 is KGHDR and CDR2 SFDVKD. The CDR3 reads CATSEPQGDTDTQYF. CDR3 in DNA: TGTGCCACCAGTGAGCCCCAGGGGGATACAGATACGCAGTATTTT.

The DNA of the CDR3 is TGTGCCAGCAGCTTAGATTCCCCAAGGGGGCTGAACACTGAAGCTTTCTTT. Its protein product is CASSLDSPRGLNTEAFF. The chain is built from TRBV7-6 and TRBJ1-1; 7 bases line up with TRBD1. The V segment lost 1 base and the J segment 0 bases; nucleotides outside the gene matches: 8. The germline gives CDR1 SGHVS, CDR2 FNYEAQ. The CDR3 is made up of 17 amino acids.

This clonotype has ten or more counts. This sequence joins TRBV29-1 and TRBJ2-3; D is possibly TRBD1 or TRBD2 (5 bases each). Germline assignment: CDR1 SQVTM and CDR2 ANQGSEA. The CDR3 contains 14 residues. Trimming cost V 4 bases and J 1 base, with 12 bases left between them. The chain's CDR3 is CSVVGRDRTDTQYF. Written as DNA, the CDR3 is TGCAGCGTTGTGGGACGAGATCGCACAGATACGCAGTATTTT.

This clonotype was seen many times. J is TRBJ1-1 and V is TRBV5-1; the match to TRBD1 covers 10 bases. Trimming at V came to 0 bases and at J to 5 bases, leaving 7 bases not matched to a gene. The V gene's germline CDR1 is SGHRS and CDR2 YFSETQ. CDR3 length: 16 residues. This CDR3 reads CASSLGRGTGVTEAFF. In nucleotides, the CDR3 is TGCGCCAGCAGCTTGGGTCGAGGGACAGGGGTTACTGAAGCTTTCTTT.

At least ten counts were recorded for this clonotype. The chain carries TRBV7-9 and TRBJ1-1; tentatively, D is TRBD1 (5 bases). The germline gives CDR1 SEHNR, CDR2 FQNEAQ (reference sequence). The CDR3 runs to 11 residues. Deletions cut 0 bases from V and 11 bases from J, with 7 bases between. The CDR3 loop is CASSLARQAFF. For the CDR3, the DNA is TGTGCCAGCAGCTTAGCCCGACAGGCTTTCTTT.

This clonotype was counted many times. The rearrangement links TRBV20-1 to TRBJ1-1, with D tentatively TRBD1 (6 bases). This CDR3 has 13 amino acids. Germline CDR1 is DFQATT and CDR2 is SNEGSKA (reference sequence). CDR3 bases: TGCAGCTCCCGGGGGGCCAAGGAGACTGAAGCTTTCTTT. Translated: CSSRGAKETEAFF.

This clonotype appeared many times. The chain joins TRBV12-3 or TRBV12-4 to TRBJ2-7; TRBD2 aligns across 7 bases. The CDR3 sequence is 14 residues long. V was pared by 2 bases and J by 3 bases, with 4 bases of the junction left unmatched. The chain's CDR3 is CASSLQRDYYEQYF. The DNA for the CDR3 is TGTGCCAGCAGTTTACAGCGGGATTACTACGAGCAGTACTTC.

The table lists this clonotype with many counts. In nucleotides, the CDR3 is TGCGCCAGCAGGGTAGACGGGCCAGATACGCAGTATTTT. Translation gives CASRVDGPDTQYF. This chain uses TRBV5-1 with TRBJ2-3, with D unresolved. The V gene's germline CDR1 is SGHRS and CDR2 YFSETQ. The CDR3 has 13 residues. The ends were cut back, 5 bases at V and 4 bases at J, with 11 bases in the middle.

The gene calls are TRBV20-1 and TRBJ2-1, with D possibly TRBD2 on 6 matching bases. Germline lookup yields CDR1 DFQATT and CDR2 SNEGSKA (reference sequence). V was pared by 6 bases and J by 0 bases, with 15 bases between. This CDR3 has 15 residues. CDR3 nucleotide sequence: TGCAGTGCCCGCGCGGGGTGGAGCTCCTACAATGAGCAGTTCTTC. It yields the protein CSARAGWSSYNEQFF.

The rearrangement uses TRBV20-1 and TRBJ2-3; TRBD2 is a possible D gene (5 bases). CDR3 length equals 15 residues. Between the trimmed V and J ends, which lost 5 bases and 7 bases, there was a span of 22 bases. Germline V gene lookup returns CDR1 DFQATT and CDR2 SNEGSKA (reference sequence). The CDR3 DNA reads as TGCAGTGCTCCTGCCTACCCATTGGAGGCCTATACGCAGTATTTT. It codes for CSAPAYPLEAYTQYF.

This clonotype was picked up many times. CDR3: CASSLAELTEAFF. CDR3 bases: TGCGCCAGCAGCTTGGCGGAGCTAACTGAAGCTTTCTTT. The chain uses TRBV5-1 and TRBJ1-1; D uncertain. Trimming took off 0 bases at V and 5 bases at J, with 8 bases between the two ends. This CDR3 is built from 13 residues. Per germline, CDR1 SGHRS and CDR2 YFSETQ. Using reference TRBV5-1 and TRBJ1-1 for the parts outside the CDR3, the full variable domain is KAGVTQTPRYLIKTRGQQVTLSCSPISGHRSVSWYQQTPGQGLQFLFEYFSETQRNKGNFPGRFSGRQFSNSRSEMNVSTLELGDSALYLCASSLAELTEAFFGQGTRLTVV.

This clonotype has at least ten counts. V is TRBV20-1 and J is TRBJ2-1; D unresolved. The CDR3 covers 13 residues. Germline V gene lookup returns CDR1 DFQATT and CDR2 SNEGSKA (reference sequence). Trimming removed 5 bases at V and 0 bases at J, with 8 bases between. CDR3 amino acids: CSAGGLSYNEQFF. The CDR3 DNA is TGCAGTGCTGGTGGCCTCTCCTACAATGAGCAGTTCTTC.

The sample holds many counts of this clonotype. The CDR3 DNA follows: TGCAGTGCTACGGACGCTGGTGTTCGAGAGACCCAGTACTTC. The encoded protein is CSATDAGVRETQYF. The chain is built from TRBV20-1 and TRBJ2-5; D gene uncertain. The CDR3 runs 14 residues. The germline gives CDR1 DFQATT, CDR2 SNEGSKA (reference sequence). Trimming took off 4 bases at V and 4 bases at J, with 16 bases between the two ends.